The 17 T cell receptor beta chains in this list originate from one sample, sequenced in a study. Each CDR3 protein gets one entry after TCRdb re-called the 5' RACE reads with MiXCR. Among tens of thousands of distinct CDR3 sequences, 28% were seen once, and the ten largest hold 2.1%. Sequencing input: naive CD4+ T cells sorted from blood. Documented subset: naive CD4+ T cells, CD4+CD45RA+CD25-. These receptors were obtained from a female donor with breast cancer.

The chain couples TRBV12-3 or TRBV12-4 to TRBJ1-1; TRBD1 matches at 9 bases. V gave up 4 bases and J gave up 4 bases; unmatched junction bases: 4. The length of the CDR3 is 14 residues. This chain's CDR3 is CASSSGQGPTEAFF. As DNA, the CDR3 is TGTGCCAGCAGTTCGGGACAGGGTCCCACTGAAGCTTTCTTT.

This clonotype was observed a handful of times. The chain carries TRBV5-1 and TRBJ2-1, with a weak D call TRBD1 (6 bases). The CDR3 consists of 15 residues. The germline gives CDR1 SGHRS, CDR2 YFSETQ. Trimming left V 4 bases short and J 9 bases short, with 20 bases between. Here the CDR3 reads CASSLTTGQGVEQFF. DNA for the CDR3: TGCGCCAGCAGCCTGACAACGGGACAAGGCGTTGAGCAGTTCTTC.

The chain uses TRBV5-1 and TRBJ1-1, with no clear D. Trimming pared 4 bases from V and 3 bases from J, leaving 22 bases between. CDR1 is SGHRS and CDR2 is YFSETQ in the germline V gene. The CDR3 has 17 residues. The CDR3 loop reads CASSPRRAQHRDTEAFF. The DNA for the CDR3 is TGCGCCAGCAGCCCGCGCCGGGCCCAACATCGGGACACTGAAGCTTTCTTT.

This chain joins TRBV10-3 and TRBJ2-3; 7 bases agree with TRBD1. With 5 bases clipped from V and 1 base from J, the junction kept 9 bases outside the gene matches. The CDR3 is made up of 16 amino acids. Looked up from germline, CDR1 is ENHRY and CDR2 is SYGVKD. The CDR3 is CAISPTIQGGTDTQYF. The CDR3 nucleotides read TGTGCCATCAGTCCGACGATCCAGGGGGGCACAGATACGCAGTATTTT.

This chain uses TRBV4-1 with TRBJ2-2, with 8 nucleotides matching TRBD2. Germline lookup yields CDR1 MGHRA and CDR2 YSYEKL. V shed 8 bases and J 8 bases; nucleotides not matched to a gene: 13. The CDR3 has 15 residues. DNA of the CDR3: TGCGCCAGCCGCGCCAGCGGGGGACCCCCGGGGGAGCTGTTTTTT. Its protein product is CASRASGGPPGELFF.

The chain uses TRBV7-9 and TRBJ2-3; unclear D gene. Trimming removed 10 bases from V and 4 bases from J, with 6 bases in between. The CDR3 contains 10 residues. CDR1 SEHNR and CDR2 FQNEAQ come from the germline V gene (reference sequence). Here the CDR3 reads CATESDTQYF. In nucleotides, the CDR3 is TGTGCCACGGAATCAGATACGCAGTATTTT.

This clonotype was counted between two and nine times. The chain uses TRBV27 and TRBJ2-5; 8 positions agree with TRBD2. The CDR3 runs to 16 residues. V was pared by 6 bases and J by 5 bases, with 14 bases of the junction left unmatched. Looked up from germline, CDR1 is MNHEY and CDR2 is SMNVEV (reference sequence). The CDR3 DNA follows: TGTGCCAGCAGAAGACTAGCGACTGGTGTACCGGAGACCCAGTACTTC. This gives the protein CASRRLATGVPETQYF.

This clonotype has more than one count but fewer than ten. The rearrangement joins TRBV12-3 or TRBV12-4 to TRBJ1-1; perhaps TRBD1 as D (6 bases). The CDR3 contains 11 residues. Trimming stripped 8 bases from V and 11 bases from J, with 15 bases between. The CDR3 sequence: CASLGTSGAFF. Written as DNA, the CDR3 is TGTGCCAGCCTTGGGACATCAGGGGCTTTCTTT.

CDR3 DNA: TGTGCCACCAGCACCCGGACTAGCGGGAGTATGACCGGGGAGCTGTTTTTT. Translation gives CATSTRTSGSMTGELFF. The chain has TRBV15 and TRBJ2-2, with 13 bases matching TRBD2. CDR3 length: 17 amino acids. V lost 4 bases to trimming and J lost 5 bases; unmatched junction nucleotides: 7. Germline assignment: CDR1 LNHNV and CDR2 YYDKDF (reference sequence).

The chain is built from TRBV5-1 and TRBJ1-4; D not certain. Germline-derived CDR1 and CDR2 are SGHRS and YFSETQ. Deletions cut 1 base from V and 3 bases from J, with 7 bases between. This CDR3 has 14 amino acids. DNA for the CDR3: TGCGCCAGCAGCTTGAATCAGGCTAATGAAAAACTGTTTTTT. Translation: CASSLNQANEKLFF.

Worth noting for this clonotype: Compared with germline, one end of the junction differs, possibly owing to a read error. The J gene is TRBJ1-2, the V gene TRBV29-1; TRBD1 might be the D (5 bases). Germline loops: CDR1 SQVTM, CDR2 ANQGSEA. The CDR3 spans 14 residues. The CDR3 DNA reads as TGCGGCGTTTCTTCGGGACGGGACGCTAGTGGCTACACCTTC. Residues: CGVSSGRDASGYTF.

V and J are TRBV12-5 and TRBJ2-1; TRBD2 matches 10 bases. Germline V gene lookup returns CDR1 LGHNT and CDR2 FRNRAP. Trimming at V came to 0 bases and at J to 10 bases, leaving 6 bases not matched to a gene. This CDR3 is built from 15 residues. The CDR3 DNA follows: TGTGCTAGTGGTTTGGTAGGGCTAGCGGGAGTAGAGCAGTTCTTC. Protein: CASGLVGLAGVEQFF.

The gene calls are TRBV12-3 or TRBV12-4 and TRBJ2-1; 8 bases are a match to TRBD2. V lost 5 bases and J lost 1; bases outside the gene matches: 7. The CDR3 has 16 amino acids. CDR3 nucleotide sequence: TGTGCCAGCAGTCCGCCCCCTAGCGGGTCCTACAATGAGCAGTTCTTC. It encodes CASSPPPSGSYNEQFF.

This clonotype occurred a few times. This chain links TRBV12-3 or TRBV12-4 with TRBJ2-3, with a tentative D call TRBD2 (6 bases). The V end lost 5 bases, the J end lost 10 bases, and 22 bases lay between the germline ends. This CDR3 has 15 residues. CDR3 in amino acids: CASSAAQIAEVPQYF. The CDR3 coding sequence is TGTGCCAGCAGTGCGGCCCAAATAGCGGAAGTGCCGCAGTATTTT.

In its sample, this clonotype was seen a few times. The CDR3 bases are TGTGCCAGCCGCGTACTAGCGGGGGGGGAGCTGTTTTTT. Translating gives CASRVLAGGELFF. The genes are TRBV2 and TRBJ2-2; 10 bases agree with TRBD2. Trimming cost V 8 bases and J 8 bases; bases outside gene matches: 5. This CDR3 contains 13 residues. CDR1 SNHLY and CDR2 FYNNEI come from the germline V gene.

V gene TRBV4-1 combines with J gene TRBJ1-5; 7 nucleotides line up with TRBD1. Germline V gene data show CDR1 as MGHRA and CDR2 as YSYEKL. The junction had 1 base not matched to a gene; V was cut back by 0 bases and J by 5 bases. CDR3 size: 14 residues. The CDR3 here is CASSQEGGYQPQHF. The CDR3 DNA reads TGCGCCAGCAGCCAAGAAGGGGGCTATCAGCCCCAGCATTTT.

Ten or more counts support this clonotype. J is TRBJ1-2 and V is TRBV4-3, with a tentative D call TRBD1 (6 bases). From germline, CDR1 is LGHNA and CDR2 YSLEER. The CDR3 sequence is 13 residues long. Trimming pared 4 bases from V and 8 bases from J, leaving 14 bases between. This CDR3 is CASSPQQGEGYTF. Here the CDR3 DNA reads TGCGCCAGCAGCCCGCAACAGGGTGAAGGCTACACCTTC.